Reported below is one T cell receptor beta chain. The target antigen is unknown. From germline, CDR1 is SGHAT and CDR2 FQNNGV. The CDR3 contains 14 residues. V dropped 2 bases and J dropped 4 bases, with 11 bases sitting between them. Those with chemo-refractory metastatic non-small-cell lung cancer were treated with focal radiation combined with CTLA-4 blockade using ipilimumab. The method was immunoSEQ multiplex PCR; TCRdb's version includes in-frame clones alone and lacks a portion of them. The top ten clones hold around 2.8% of a sample with about 62,000 clones, around 76% of them seen once. This sample is drawn from a study of radiotherapy plus CTLA-4 blockade in lung cancer. Study at large: In around 19% of patients, objective responses were seen; roughly 28% had disease control.

Study-wide findings and caveats: Early blood T cell clone changes and increased post-radiation serum interferon-beta were reportedly the strongest response predictors. In blood, tumor-derived TCR clones expanded after radiotherapy plus ipilimumab.

The source was peripheral blood, collected from a patient treated with radiotherapy plus ipilimumab. This clonotype was obtained from a human donor with non-small cell lung cancer who had a complete response to radiotherapy plus ipilimumab. This chain uses TRBV11-2 with TRBJ1-1; D gene uncertain. CDR3 in DNA: TGTGCCAGCAGCTTATTCCGAGGGAGCACTGAAGCTTTCTTT. It yields the protein CASSLFRGSTEAFF.